This TCR beta chain was found in a study of T cell changes during pregnancy in multiple sclerosis. Generated by immunoSEQ multiplex PCR, the TCRdb table keeps only in-frame clones and is missing some. The sample holds about 49,000 clones; about 90% are singletons and the top ten take about 5.1%. The sample here was peripheral blood, taken after pregnancy. This clonotype originated in a female donor in good health, enrolled as a control in a pregnancy study.

The CDR3 nucleotides are TGCGCCAGCAGCCCCGACAGGGGATATGAGACCCAGTACTTC. It specifies CASSPDRGYETQYF. J is TRBJ2-5 and V is TRBV4-3; TRBD1 matches 8 bases. CDR1 and CDR2 (germline): LGHNA, YSLEER. This CDR3 spans 14 amino acids. J was trimmed by 5 bases and V by 4 bases; bases with no gene match: 6.